What follows is one TCR beta chain and its context. Its target is not known. CDR1 is LNHDA and CDR2 is SQIVND in the germline V gene (reference sequence). Trimming removed 4 bases from V and 7 bases from J; junction bases left unmatched: 5. The CDR3 covers 14 residues. The record originates from a study of regulatory T cells in long-lasting Graves disease. Study-level background: Persistent Graves' disease meant over 5 years of antithyroid drugs with positive TSH receptor antibodies. Findings of the study overall: Persistent patients had a count of shared public clonotypes (2,741) that exceeded that of new patients (approximately 1,000).

Sample time point: persistent/refractory GD, antithyroid drugs over 5 years with positive TRAb. From RNA extracted from PBMCs, the TCR library was made. Arm-PCR of CDR3 regions and iRepertoire HTBI primers were the basis on which TCR beta libraries were built. Each CDR3 protein gets one entry after TCRdb re-called the multiplex PCR reads with MiXCR. The sample yields approximately 400,000 distinct CDR3 sequences, about 25% seen once. The source material was peripheral blood mononuclear cells (PBMCs), sampled when the disease was refractory, from a patient treated with antithyroid drugs. The chain combines TRBV19 with TRBJ1-1; 11 bases line up with TRBD1. The sequence derives from a female donor with Graves disease. Written as DNA, the CDR3 is TGTGCCAGTAGTACGGACAGGGGGCGAGGTGAAGCTTTCTTT. Protein product: CASSTDRGRGEAFF.